A selection of T cell receptor beta chains follows, all from one sample in a study of Ad26.COV2.S vaccination and SARS-CoV-2 variants. Sequencing was performed with immunoSEQ multiplex PCR; in TCRdb, only in-frame clones are kept and a portion is missing. The data contain about 480,000 clones, around 88% of them singletons. Sequencing used peripheral blood, obtained in a trial of Ad26.COV2.S vaccine versus placebo. These receptors were obtained from a person aged 18-65 years who received the Ad26.COV2.S COVID-19 vaccine or a placebo. Both conserved end residues are part of each CDR3. Each record gives: D gene, J gene, clone size, V gene, CDR3 length, CDR3 protein, CDR3 DNA. The D gene is left open where the match is weak. Clone size is not always given. Where it is, it says once, few, many or a class for expanded clones.

NA TRBJ1-4 NA TRBV6-5 13 CASSRDSGEKLFF TGTGCCAGCAGCCGGGACTCGGGGGAAAAACTGTTTTTT
NA TRBJ2-7 NA TRBV27 13 CASTGQPSYEQYF TGTGCCAGCACCGGACAGCCTTCCTACGAGCAGTACTTC
NA TRBJ1-3 NA TRBV7-3 16 CASSPSGLQRGNTIYF TGTGCCAGCAGCCCCTCCGGTCTCCAGAGAGGAAACACCATATATTTT
NA TRBJ2-2 many TRBV2 17 CASSELRTAINTGELFF TGTGCCAGCAGTGAACTTCGGACAGCGATTAACACCGGGGAGCTGTTTTTT
TRBD1 TRBJ1-1 NA TRBV5-1 15 CASSLGTGGWAEAFF TGCGCCAGCAGCTTGGGAACAGGGGGGTGGGCTGAAGCTTTCTTT
TRBD2 TRBJ2-1 NA TRBV28 16 CASSSSWTSGINEQFF TGTGCCAGCTCTTCCTCTTGGACTAGCGGGATCAATGAGCAGTTCTTC
NA TRBJ2-1 once TRBV9 15 CASSIAPSSYNEQFF TGTGCCAGCAGCATAGCCCCAAGCTCCTACAATGAGCAGTTCTTC
NA TRBJ2-7 NA TRBV5-4 15 CASSLGGGRSGEQYF TGTGCCAGCAGCTTGGGAGGGGGGCGTAGTGGCGAGCAGTACTTC
NA TRBJ1-4 NA TRBV19 13 CASSFLGNEKLFF TGTGCCAGTAGTTTCCTGGGGAATGAAAAACTGTTTTTT
TRBD1 TRBJ1-2 NA TRBV28 12 CASESGGYGYTF TGTGCCAGTGAGTCAGGGGGCTATGGCTACACCTTC
NA TRBJ1-2 NA TRBV24-1 14 CATSDPGARYGYTF TGTGCCACCAGTGACCCAGGGGCCCGTTATGGCTACACCTTC
NA TRBJ2-1 NA TRBV28 16 CASSLGRQPSYNEQFF TGTGCCAGCAGTTTGGGGAGGCAGCCCTCCTACAATGAGCAGTTCTTC
NA TRBJ2-7 NA TRBV7-9 13 CASSPTGSYEQYF TGTGCCAGCAGCCCAACCGGGAGCTACGAGCAGTACTTC
TRBD1 TRBJ1-1 NA TRBV27 14 CASSPQGERAEAFF TGTGCCAGCAGTCCACAGGGGGAACGGGCTGAAGCTTTCTTT
NA TRBJ2-5 NA TRBV7-9 14 CASSLASYQETQYF TGTGCCAGCAGCTTAGCTTCGTACCAAGAGACCCAGTACTTC
TRBD1 TRBJ1-2 NA TRBV30 13 CAWSYGQGYGYTF TGTGCCTGGAGCTACGGACAGGGGTATGGCTACACCTTC
NA TRBJ1-2 once TRBV2 11 CASSGGAGYTF TGTGCCAGCAGTGGGGGGGCCGGCTACACCTTC
NA TRBJ1-1 NA TRBV7-6 13 CASSQGQNTEAFF TGTGCCAGCAGCCAAGGACAGAACACTGAAGCTTTCTTT
NA TRBJ2-2 NA TRBV4-2 17 CASSQGSAGRYTGELFF TGTGCCAGCAGCCAAGGGTCGGCGGGACGATACACCGGGGAGCTGTTTTTT
NA TRBJ2-1 NA TRBV5-1 15 CASSRAGGNYNEQFF TGCGCCAGCAGCCGAGCGGGCGGAAACTACAATGAGCAGTTCTTC
NA TRBJ2-3 NA TRBV4-3 13 CASSQAGADTQYF TGCGCCAGCAGCCAAGCAGGGGCAGATACGCAGTATTTT
NA TRBJ2-7 once TRBV7-9 15 CASSPRWGDTWEQYF TGTGCCAGCAGCCCCCGATGGGGGGATACGTGGGAGCAGTACTTC
NA TRBJ1-3 NA TRBV2 16 CASSEGTPYSGNTIYF TGTGCCAGCAGTGAGGGGACACCTTACTCTGGAAACACCATATATTTT
NA TRBJ1-6 NA TRBV7-8 15 CASSSRVGRNSPLHF TGTGCCAGCAGCTCCAGGGTTGGGAGAAATTCACCCCTCCACTTT
NA TRBJ1-1 NA TRBV7-2 15 CASSPQGLGNTEAFF TGTGCCAGCAGCCCACAGGGATTGGGGAACACTGAAGCTTTCTTT
NA TRBJ1-2 NA TRBV4-3 16 CASSQDLGSGYYGYTF TGCGCCAGCAGCCAAGATTTGGGGAGCGGGTACTATGGCTACACCTTC